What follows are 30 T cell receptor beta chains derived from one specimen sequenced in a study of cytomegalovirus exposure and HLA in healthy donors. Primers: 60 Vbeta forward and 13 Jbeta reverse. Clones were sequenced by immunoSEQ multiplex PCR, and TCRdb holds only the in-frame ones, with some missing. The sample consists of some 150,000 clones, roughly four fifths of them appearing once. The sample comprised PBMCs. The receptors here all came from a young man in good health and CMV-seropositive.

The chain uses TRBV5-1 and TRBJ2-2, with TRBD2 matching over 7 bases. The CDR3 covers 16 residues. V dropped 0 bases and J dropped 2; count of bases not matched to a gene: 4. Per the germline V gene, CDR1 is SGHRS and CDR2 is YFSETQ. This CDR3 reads CASSLGLAVNTGELFF. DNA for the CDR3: TGCGCCAGCAGCTTGGGCCTAGCGGTAAACACCGGGGAGCTGTTTTTT.

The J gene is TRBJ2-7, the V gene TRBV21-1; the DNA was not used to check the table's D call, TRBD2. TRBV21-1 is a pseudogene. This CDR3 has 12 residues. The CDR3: CASTPWGDEQYF. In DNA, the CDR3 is TGTGCCAGCACACCTTGGGGAGACGAGCAGTACTTC.

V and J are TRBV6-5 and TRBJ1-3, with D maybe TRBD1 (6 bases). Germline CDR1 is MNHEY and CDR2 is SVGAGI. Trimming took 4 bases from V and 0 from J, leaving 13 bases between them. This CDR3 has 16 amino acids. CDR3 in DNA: TGTGCCAGCAGTTTTACGGACAGCATCTCTGGAAACACCATATATTTT. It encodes CASSFTDSISGNTIYF.

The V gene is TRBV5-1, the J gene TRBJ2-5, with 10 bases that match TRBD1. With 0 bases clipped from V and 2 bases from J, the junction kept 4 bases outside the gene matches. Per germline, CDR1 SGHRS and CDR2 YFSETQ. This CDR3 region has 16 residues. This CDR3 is CASSLGGDRGQETQYF. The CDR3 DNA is TGCGCCAGCAGCTTGGGGGGGGACAGGGGACAAGAGACCCAGTACTTC. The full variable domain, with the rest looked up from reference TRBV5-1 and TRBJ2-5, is KAGVTQTPRYLIKTRGQQVTLSCSPISGHRSVSWYQQTPGQGLQFLFEYFSETQRNKGNFPGRFSGRQFSNSRSEMNVSTLELGDSALYLCASSLGGDRGQETQYFGPGTRLLVL.

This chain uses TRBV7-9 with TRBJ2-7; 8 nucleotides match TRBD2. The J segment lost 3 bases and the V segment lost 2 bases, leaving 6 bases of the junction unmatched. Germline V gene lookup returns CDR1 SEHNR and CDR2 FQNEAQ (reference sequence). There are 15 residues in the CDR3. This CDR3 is CASSLSGRKDYEQYF. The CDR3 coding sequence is TGTGCCAGCAGCTTAAGCGGGAGAAAGGACTACGAGCAGTACTTC.

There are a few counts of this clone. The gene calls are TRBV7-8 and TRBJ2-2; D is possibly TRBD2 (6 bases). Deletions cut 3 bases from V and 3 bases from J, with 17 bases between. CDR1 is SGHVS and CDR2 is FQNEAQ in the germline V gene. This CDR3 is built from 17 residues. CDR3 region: CASSFRRLSGDTGELFF. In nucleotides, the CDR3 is TGTGCCAGCAGCTTCCGCCGGCTTAGCGGCGACACCGGGGAGCTGTTTTTT.

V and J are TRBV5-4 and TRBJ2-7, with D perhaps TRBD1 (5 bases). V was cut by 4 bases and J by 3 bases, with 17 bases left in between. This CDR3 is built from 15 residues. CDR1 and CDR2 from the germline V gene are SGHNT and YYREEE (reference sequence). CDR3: CASSPNGDRIYEQYF. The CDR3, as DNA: TGTGCCAGCAGCCCCAATGGAGACAGAATCTACGAGCAGTACTTC.

The DNA of the CDR3 is TGTGCCAGTAGCGAAAGTGCCAGTGGCCCCTCTGGGGCCAACGTCCTGACTTTC. Its translation is CASSESASGPSGANVLTF. The chain joins TRBV19 to TRBJ2-6, with D uncertain. The germline V gene has CDR1 LNHDA and CDR2 SQIVND (reference sequence). The V gene lost 6 bases and the J gene lost 0 bases, with 18 bases spanning the gap. CDR3 size: 18 residues.

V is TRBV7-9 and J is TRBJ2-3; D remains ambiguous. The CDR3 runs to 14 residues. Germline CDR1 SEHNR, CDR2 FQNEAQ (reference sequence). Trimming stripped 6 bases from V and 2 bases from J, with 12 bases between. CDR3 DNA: TGTGCCAGCAGACTTCTTGGAGACACAGATACGCAGTATTTT. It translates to CASRLLGDTDTQYF.

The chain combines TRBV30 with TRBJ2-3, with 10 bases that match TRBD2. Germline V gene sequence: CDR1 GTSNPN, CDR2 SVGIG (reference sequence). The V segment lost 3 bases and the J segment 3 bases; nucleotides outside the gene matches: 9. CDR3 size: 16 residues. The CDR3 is CAWRPGLAGETDTQYF. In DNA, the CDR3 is TGTGCCTGGAGACCTGGGCTAGCGGGGGAAACAGATACGCAGTATTTT.

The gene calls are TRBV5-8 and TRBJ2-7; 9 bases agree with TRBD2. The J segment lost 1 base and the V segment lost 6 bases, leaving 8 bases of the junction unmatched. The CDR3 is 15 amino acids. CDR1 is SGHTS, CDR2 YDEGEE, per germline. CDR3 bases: TGTGCCAGCATCACCGAAGCGGGAGGATCCTACGAGCAGTACTTC. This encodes CASITEAGGSYEQYF.

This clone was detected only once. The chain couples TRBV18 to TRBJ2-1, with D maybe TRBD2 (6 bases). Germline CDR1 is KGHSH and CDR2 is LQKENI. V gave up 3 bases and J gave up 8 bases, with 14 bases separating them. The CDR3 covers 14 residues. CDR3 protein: CASSPGGSLDEQFF. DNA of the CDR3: TGTGCCAGCTCACCCGGAGGGTCCCTCGATGAGCAGTTCTTC.

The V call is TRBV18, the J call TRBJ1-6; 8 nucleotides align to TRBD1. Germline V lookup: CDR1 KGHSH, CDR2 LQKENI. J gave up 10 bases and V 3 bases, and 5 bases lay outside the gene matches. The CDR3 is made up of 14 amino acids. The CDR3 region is CASSPRTGWSPLHF. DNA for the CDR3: TGTGCCAGCTCACCCCGGACAGGGTGGTCACCCCTCCACTTT.

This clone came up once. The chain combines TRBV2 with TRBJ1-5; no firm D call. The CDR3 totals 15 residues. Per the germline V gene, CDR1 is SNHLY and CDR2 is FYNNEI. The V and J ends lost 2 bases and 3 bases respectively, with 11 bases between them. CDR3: CASSELRNANQPQHF. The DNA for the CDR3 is TGTGCCAGCAGTGAACTGCGGAACGCCAATCAGCCCCAGCATTTT.

CDR3 sequence: CASSLRLAGGNEQFF. As DNA, the CDR3 is TGTGCCAGCAGCCTCCGACTAGCGGGGGGAAATGAGCAGTTCTTC. V is TRBV14 and J is TRBJ2-1; TRBD2 matches 13 bases. CDR1 is SGHDN, CDR2 FVKESK, per germline. J was trimmed by 7 bases and V by 4 bases; bases with no gene match: 4. CDR3 length: 15 residues.

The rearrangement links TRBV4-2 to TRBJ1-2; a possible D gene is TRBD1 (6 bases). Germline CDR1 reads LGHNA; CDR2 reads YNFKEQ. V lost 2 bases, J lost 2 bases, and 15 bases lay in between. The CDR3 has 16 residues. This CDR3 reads CASSQPPQGLNYGYTF. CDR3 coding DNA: TGTGCCAGCAGCCAACCCCCTCAGGGGTTAAACTATGGCTACACCTTC.

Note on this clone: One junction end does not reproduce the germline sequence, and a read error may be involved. The chain's CDR3 is CSSSFGETQYF. DNA for the CDR3: TGTTCCAGCAGCTTCGGAGAGACCCAGTACTTC. V usage is TRBV7-9 and J usage is TRBJ2-5; no firm D call. CDR1 and CDR2 (germline): SEHNR, FQNEAQ (reference sequence). This CDR3 comprises 11 residues.

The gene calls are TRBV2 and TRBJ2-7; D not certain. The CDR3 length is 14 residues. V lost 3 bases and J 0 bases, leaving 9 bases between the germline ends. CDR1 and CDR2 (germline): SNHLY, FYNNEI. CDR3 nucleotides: TGTGCCAGCAGTGATCATGAGTCCTCCTACGAGCAGTACTTC. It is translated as CASSDHESSYEQYF.

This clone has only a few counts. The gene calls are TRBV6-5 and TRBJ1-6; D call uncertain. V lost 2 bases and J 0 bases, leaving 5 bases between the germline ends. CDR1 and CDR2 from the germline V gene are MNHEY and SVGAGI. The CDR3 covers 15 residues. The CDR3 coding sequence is TGTGCCAGCAGTTACGGTAGCTCCTATAATTCACCCCTCCACTTT. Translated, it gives CASSYGSSYNSPLHF.

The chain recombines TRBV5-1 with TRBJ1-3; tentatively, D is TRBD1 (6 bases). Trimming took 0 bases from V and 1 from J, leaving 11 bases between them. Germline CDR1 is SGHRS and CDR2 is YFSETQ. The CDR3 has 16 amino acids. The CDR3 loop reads CASSLEMGASGNTIYF. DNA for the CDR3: TGCGCCAGCAGCTTGGAAATGGGGGCTTCTGGAAACACCATATATTTT.

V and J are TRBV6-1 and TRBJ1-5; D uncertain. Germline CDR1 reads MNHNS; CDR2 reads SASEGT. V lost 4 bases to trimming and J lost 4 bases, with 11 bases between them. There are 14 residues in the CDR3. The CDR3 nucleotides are TGTGCCAGCAGTGTTCCGGGTCCTAATCAGCCCCAGCATTTT. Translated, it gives CASSVPGPNQPQHF.

The CDR3 DNA reads TGTGCCAGCAGTATCGGGGGTTGGGAGACCCAGTACTTC. Amino acids: CASSIGGWETQYF. V gene TRBV5-4 combines with J gene TRBJ2-5, with D possibly TRBD2 on 6 matching bases. Trimming left V 5 bases short and J 5 bases short, with 13 bases between. Germline V lookup: CDR1 SGHNT, CDR2 YYREEE (reference sequence). This CDR3 has 13 amino acids.

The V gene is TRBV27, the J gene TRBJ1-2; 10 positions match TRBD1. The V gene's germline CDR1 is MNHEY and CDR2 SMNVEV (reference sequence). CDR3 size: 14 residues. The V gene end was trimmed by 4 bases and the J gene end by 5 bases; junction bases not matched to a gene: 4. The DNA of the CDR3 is TGTGCCAGCAGTTCGGGACAGGGGAGATATGGCTACACCTTC. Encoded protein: CASSSGQGRYGYTF.

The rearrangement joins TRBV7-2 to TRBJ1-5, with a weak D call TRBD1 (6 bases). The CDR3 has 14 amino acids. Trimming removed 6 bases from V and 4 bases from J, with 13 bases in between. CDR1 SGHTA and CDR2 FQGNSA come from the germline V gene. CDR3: CASSYTGSNQPQHF. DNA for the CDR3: TGTGCCAGCAGTTATACAGGGAGTAATCAGCCCCAGCATTTT.

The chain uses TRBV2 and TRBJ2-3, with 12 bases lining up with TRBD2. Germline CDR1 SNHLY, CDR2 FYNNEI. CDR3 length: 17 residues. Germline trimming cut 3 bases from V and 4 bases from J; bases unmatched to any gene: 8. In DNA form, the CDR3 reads TGTGCCAGCAGTGATTCCCGGACTAGCGGGGAGGCAGATACGCAGTATTTT. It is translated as CASSDSRTSGEADTQYF. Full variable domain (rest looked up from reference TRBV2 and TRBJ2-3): EPEVTQTPSHQVTQMGQEVILRCVPISNHLYFYWYRQILGQKVEFLVSFYNNEISEKSEIFDDQFSVERPDGSNFTLKIRSTKLEDSAMYFCASSDSRTSGEADTQYFGPGTRLTVL.

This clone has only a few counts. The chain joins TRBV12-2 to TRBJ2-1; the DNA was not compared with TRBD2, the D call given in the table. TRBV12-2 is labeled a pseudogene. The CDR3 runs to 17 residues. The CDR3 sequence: CASRLATRPHSGDEQFF. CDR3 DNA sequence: TGTGCAAGTCGCTTAGCGACGAGGCCCCATTCCGGCGATGAGCAGTTCTTC.

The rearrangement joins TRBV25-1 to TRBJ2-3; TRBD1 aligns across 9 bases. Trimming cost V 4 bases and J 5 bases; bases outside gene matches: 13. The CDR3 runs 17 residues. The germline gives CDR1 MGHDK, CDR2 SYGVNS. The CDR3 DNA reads TGTGCCAGCAGTGCCTCGAGGGAGACAGGGGGTGAAGATACGCAGTATTTT. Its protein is CASSASRETGGEDTQYF.

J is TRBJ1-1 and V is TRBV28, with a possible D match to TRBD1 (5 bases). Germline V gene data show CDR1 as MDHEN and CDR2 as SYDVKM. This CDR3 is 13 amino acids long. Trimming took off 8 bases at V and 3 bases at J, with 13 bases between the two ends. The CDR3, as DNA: TGTGCCAGCGCGCAGGGTTGGGACACTGAAGCTTTCTTT. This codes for CASAQGWDTEAFF.

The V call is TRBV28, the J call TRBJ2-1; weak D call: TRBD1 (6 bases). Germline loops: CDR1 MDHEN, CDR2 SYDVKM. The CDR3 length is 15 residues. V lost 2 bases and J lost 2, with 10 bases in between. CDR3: CASSLTGYPYNEQFF. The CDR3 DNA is TGTGCCAGCAGTTTAACAGGGTACCCCTACAATGAGCAGTTCTTC.

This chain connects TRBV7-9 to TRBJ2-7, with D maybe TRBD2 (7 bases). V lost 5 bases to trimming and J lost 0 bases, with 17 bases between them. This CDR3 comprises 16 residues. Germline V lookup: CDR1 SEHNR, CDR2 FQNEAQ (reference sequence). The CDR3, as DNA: TGTGCCAGCAGCCAAGGGGCAGGGGACTACTCCTACGAGCAGTACTTC. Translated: CASSQGAGDYSYEQYF.